This is a list of T cell receptor beta chains from one sample in a study of early T cells in non-severe SARS-CoV-2 infection. TCRdb reprocessed the 5' RACE reads via MiXCR and lists one record per CDR3 protein. The sample has roughly 60,000 distinct CDR3 sequences, 13% seen once; the top ten hold around 4%. Sample: whole blood. All receptors derive from an adult who was a healthcare worker with PCR-confirmed SARS-CoV-2 infection or an uninfected control (not recorded which). Both conserved end residues are part of each CDR3. A D gene is named only where the DNA matches it firmly. Clone size is stated in some rows and not others, as once, few, many or a class when expanded.

clone_size	d_call	j_call	v_call	cdr3_nt	cdr3_aa
few	TRBD1	TRBJ2-2	TRBV29-1	TGCAGCGTTACAACAGGGGGCGCAGGCACCGGGGAGCTGTTTTTT	CSVTTGGAGTGELFF
.	TRBD2	TRBJ2-5	TRBV5-4	TGTGCCAGCAGCGATGCCGGGACTAGTGGGGAGACCCAGTACTTC	CASSDAGTSGETQYF
many	TRBD1	TRBJ1-2	TRBV12-3/TRBV12-4	TGTGCCAGCAGTTTCTCCCCGACAGGGTCTTTAGGCTACACCTTC	CASSFSPTGSLGYTF
few	.	TRBJ2-1	TRBV10-3	TGTGCCATCAGTCCGGCCTTAGAGACCAGGAATGAGCAGTTCTTC	CAISPALETRNEQFF
.	.	TRBJ1-4	TRBV4-2	TGTGCCAGCAGCCAAGACAGCGCAACTAATGAAAAACTGTTTTTT	CASSQDSATNEKLFF
.	.	TRBJ1-2	TRBV18	TGTGCCAGCTCACCAGGGCTGGTCTATGGCTACACCTTC	CASSPGLVYGYTF
few	.	TRBJ1-1	TRBV6-1	TGTGCCAGCAGTGAAAGGGACACCCCGGGAGTAGCTTTCTTT	CASSERDTPGVAFF
.	TRBD1	TRBJ2-5	TRBV7-9	TGTGCCAGCAGCTACTATCCCGGGACAGGGAAGCAAGAGACCCAGTACTTC	CASSYYPGTGKQETQYF
.	TRBD2	TRBJ2-3	TRBV20-1	TGCAGTGCTAGAGTGCGGACTAGCGGAATCACAGATACGCAGTATTTT	CSARVRTSGITDTQYF
few	TRBD1	TRBJ2-7	TRBV7-8	TGTGCCAGCAGCTACGGACAGGGGGCGGACTACGAGCAGTACTTC	CASSYGQGADYEQYF
many	TRBD2	TRBJ2-7	TRBV4-1	TGCGCCAGCAGCCAAGAGGCGGGGGGGCCGTACGAGCAGTACTTC	CASSQEAGGPYEQYF
.	.	TRBJ1-6	TRBV6-2/TRBV6-3	TGTGCCCAGCCCCTTTATAATTCACCCCTCCACTTT	CAQPLYNSPLHF
.	TRBD2	TRBJ2-5	TRBV10-3	TGTGCCATCAGCTCCCCTAGCGGGGGCCCGCGGGAGACCCAGTACTTC	CAISSPSGGPRETQYF
many	TRBD1	TRBJ1-4	TRBV5-6	TGTGCCAGCACCGCCCGCCGGGACAGCAAAAATGAAAAACTGTTTTTT	CASTARRDSKNEKLFF
few	.	TRBJ2-1	TRBV6-5	TGTGCCAGCAGTTATCGTCTGACAGTGGCCAATGAGCAGTTCTTC	CASSYRLTVANEQFF
.	TRBD1	TRBJ2-3	TRBV29-1	TGCAGCGGGGCCGGGACAGGGGGAACTAGCACAGATACGCAGTATTTT	CSGAGTGGTSTDTQYF